The next 29 T cell receptor beta chains were all read from a single sample in a study of T cell responses to AZD1222 COVID-19 vaccine. Libraries were prepared by immunoSEQ multiplex PCR; TCRdb keeps only in-frame clonotypes and omits some of them. The data show about 180,000 clones, 70% to 90% seen once. The specimen was peripheral blood, collected 28 days after the second AZD1222 dose. All receptors come from an adult who received the AZD1222 COVID-19 vaccine.

J is TRBJ2-3 and V is TRBV21-1; TRBD2 is the table's D call, not checked against the DNA. TRBV21-1 is tagged as a pseudogene. The CDR3 runs to 14 residues. DNA for the CDR3: TGTGCCAGCAGCAATAGCGGGGGAACAGATACGCAGTATTTT. It encodes CASSNSGGTDTQYF.

This clone showed up just a few times. V usage is TRBV28 and J usage is TRBJ2-7; 9 positions agree with TRBD2. Germline trimming cut 2 bases from V and 3 bases from J; bases unmatched to any gene: 2. Germline-derived CDR1 and CDR2 are MDHEN and SYDVKM. The CDR3 runs to 14 residues. CDR3 region: CASSLAGGVYEQYF. For the CDR3, the DNA is TGTGCCAGCAGTTTAGCGGGGGGGGTCTACGAGCAGTACTTC.

The chain recombines TRBV30 with TRBJ1-3, with TRBD1 as a possible D gene (5 bases). This CDR3 spans 14 amino acids. Trimming stripped 5 bases from V and 4 bases from J, with 15 bases between. Per the germline V gene, CDR1 is GTSNPN and CDR2 is SVGIG (reference sequence). The CDR3 here is CAWDPGNFGNTIYF. CDR3 coding DNA: TGTGCCTGGGACCCAGGGAATTTCGGAAACACCATATATTTT.

The chain recombines TRBV7-2 with TRBJ1-1; 7 bases agree with TRBD1. Germline assignment: CDR1 SGHTA and CDR2 FQGNSA. The CDR3 has 15 residues. The J segment lost 2 bases and the V segment lost 2 bases, leaving 5 bases of the junction unmatched. CDR3 loop: CASSLTTGTNTEAFF. CDR3 bases: TGTGCCAGCAGCTTAACGACAGGGACTAACACTGAAGCTTTCTTT.

A few counts support this clone. Here the CDR3 DNA reads TGTGCCAGCAGCAAACTTCCAGGGTGGCCCGGGGGAGGGAACGAGCAGTACTTC. This translates into CASSKLPGWPGGGNEQYF. The V gene is TRBV21-1, the J gene TRBJ2-7; the listed D gene, TRBD2, was not tested against the DNA. TRBV21-1 is deemed a pseudogene. The CDR3 runs to 18 residues.

V gene TRBV19 combines with J gene TRBJ2-1; 8 bases match TRBD2. CDR3 length: 16 amino acids. Trimming at V came to 8 bases and at J to 4 bases, leaving 13 bases not matched to a gene. Germline V lookup: CDR1 LNHDA, CDR2 SQIVND (reference sequence). The CDR3 DNA is TGTGCCAGTTTGGGGCGGGGGGCCACGAATTACAATGAGCAGTTCTTC. It codes for CASLGRGATNYNEQFF.

The gene calls are TRBV20-1 and TRBJ2-1; D remains ambiguous. V was cut by 3 bases and J by 2 bases, with 11 bases left in between. Germline CDR1 and CDR2: DFQATT and SNEGSKA (reference sequence). The CDR3 is 14 residues long. CDR3 in DNA: TGCAGTGCTAGTGAGGCAAGGGCCTACAATGAGCAGTTCTTC. It encodes CSASEARAYNEQFF.

V gene TRBV3-1 (or the pseudogene TRBV3-2) combines with J gene TRBJ2-3; D is unclear. The ends were cut back, 1 base at V and 13 bases at J, with 12 bases in the middle. The CDR3 contains 12 residues. Germline CDR1 and CDR2: LGHDT and YNNKEL (reference sequence). DNA for the CDR3: TGTGCCAGCAGCCAAGGGTCTCTCCGGGAGTATTTT. Its protein product is CASSQGSLREYF.

The chain carries TRBV7-3 and TRBJ1-1; D is unclear. There are 13 residues in the CDR3. V was pared by 2 bases and J by 2 bases, with 6 bases between. Germline loops: CDR1 SGHTA, CDR2 FQGTGA. Here the CDR3 reads CASSLGINTEAFF. CDR3 DNA sequence: TGTGCCAGCAGCTTAGGGATAAACACTGAAGCTTTCTTT.

The chain's CDR3 is CASSPAGGPREQYF. CDR3 nucleotide sequence: TGTGCCAGCAGTCCAGCGGGGGGGCCGCGGGAGCAGTACTTC. This chain links TRBV6-2 or TRBV6-3 with TRBJ2-7; TRBD2 agrees at 10 bases. V dropped 5 bases and J dropped 7; count of bases not matched to a gene: 8. This CDR3 spans 14 amino acids. CDR1 and CDR2 (germline): MNHEY, SVGEGT.

A word on this clone: At the DNA level, this CDR3 is encoded by other sequences in the same sample as well. V gene TRBV19 combines with J gene TRBJ1-5; TRBD1 is a possible D gene (6 bases). Germline V lookup: CDR1 LNHDA, CDR2 SQIVND (reference sequence). The length of the CDR3 is 13 residues. V shed 4 bases and J shed 4 bases, with 8 bases lying between them. DNA for the CDR3: TGTGCCAGTAGTACGGACAGAAATCAGCCCCAGCATTTT. Translated, it gives CASSTDRNQPQHF.

The count of this clone is one. CDR3 DNA: TGTGCCAGCAGCAACAGTCCCCCCGGGAACTATGGCTACACCTTC. It yields the protein CASSNSPPGNYGYTF. This chain joins TRBV5-5 and TRBJ1-2; D remains ambiguous. Trimming removed 4 bases at V and 2 bases at J, with 15 bases between. From germline, CDR1 is SGHKS and CDR2 YYEKEE (reference sequence). This CDR3 is 15 amino acids long.

This chain links TRBV6-5 with TRBJ1-1; D might be TRBD1 (5 bases). CDR1 and CDR2 (germline): MNHEY, SVGAGI. The CDR3 has 14 amino acids. Trimming removed 4 bases from V and 7 bases from J, with 16 bases in between. The CDR3 DNA is TGTGCCAGCAGTTCCCCGGGACCTCCCCTTGAAGCTTTCTTT. The encoded protein is CASSSPGPPLEAFF.

In its sample, this clone was seen a few times. The chain carries TRBV4-3 and TRBJ2-7; D remains ambiguous. Germline loops: CDR1 LGHNA, CDR2 YSLEER. There are 15 residues in the CDR3. V gave up 0 bases and J gave up 1 base, with 10 bases separating them. The CDR3 reads CASSQEFHFSYEQYF. The CDR3 bases are TGCGCCAGCAGCCAAGAGTTCCACTTTTCCTACGAGCAGTACTTC.

This chain connects TRBV5-1 to TRBJ1-1; possibly TRBD1 for D (5 bases). Germline CDR1 and CDR2: SGHRS and YFSETQ. Trimming took 1 base from V and 1 from J, leaving 17 bases between them. CDR3 size: 17 residues. The CDR3 DNA reads TGCGCCAGCAGCTTGTATGGGCTTTTAGGGACGAACACTGAAGCTTTCTTT. Amino acids: CASSLYGLLGTNTEAFF.

The chain has TRBV7-2 and TRBJ1-1; 7 positions agree with TRBD1. Trimming cost V 5 bases and J 0 bases; bases outside gene matches: 6. The V gene's germline CDR1 is SGHTA and CDR2 FQGNSA. The CDR3 runs to 15 residues. The CDR3 coding sequence is TGTGCCAGCAGCCCCCAGACAGGGTTGAACACTGAAGCTTTCTTT. It codes for CASSPQTGLNTEAFF. Filled out from reference TRBV7-2 and TRBJ1-1, the complete variable domain reads GAGVSQSPSNKVTEKGKDVELRCDPISGHTALYWYRQSLGQGLEFLIYFQGNSAPDKSGLPSDRFSAERTGGSVSTLTIQRTQQEDSAVYLCASSPQTGLNTEAFFGQGTRLTVV.

This chain uses TRBV23-1 with TRBJ1-5, with D uncertain. TRBV23-1 carries the ORF label, with uncertain function. Deletions cut 0 bases from V and 1 base from J, with 10 bases between. The CDR3 spans 16 residues. DNA for the CDR3: TGCGCCAGCAGTCAATCGGAGGAGTTAAGCAATCAGCCCCAGCATTTT. Protein product: CASSQSEELSNQPQHF.

This chain joins TRBV9 and TRBJ2-3; no clear D gene. The V end was cut by 0 bases, the J end by 6 bases, with 11 bases between. Germline loops: CDR1 SGDLS, CDR2 YYNGEE. The CDR3 is 14 amino acids. CDR3: CASSVGSGFDTQYF. The DNA of the CDR3 is TGTGCCAGCAGCGTAGGATCTGGTTTCGATACGCAGTATTTT.

Here the CDR3 DNA reads TGTGCCAGCAGCCCTTCAGCCGACCGCAGCAATCAGCCCCAGCATTTT. Its translation: CASSPSADRSNQPQHF. The rearrangement links TRBV3-1 (or the pseudogene TRBV3-2) to TRBJ1-5, with D unclear. CDR3 length: 16 residues. V was pared by 4 bases and J by 1 base, with 14 bases between. CDR1 and CDR2 from the germline V gene are LGHDT and YNNKEL (reference sequence).

The V gene is TRBV10-3, the J gene TRBJ2-2; 8 nucleotides agree with TRBD1. V gave up 7 bases and J gave up 7 bases; unmatched junction bases: 8. The CDR3 covers 14 residues. The germline gives CDR1 ENHRY, CDR2 SYGVKD. CDR3 amino acids: CAITQGAGDGELFF. The CDR3 DNA follows: TGTGCCATCACTCAGGGGGCGGGCGACGGGGAGCTGTTTTTT.

The chain couples TRBV6-2 or TRBV6-3 to TRBJ2-7, with 10 positions matching TRBD1. Germline V gene sequence: CDR1 MNHEY, CDR2 SVGEGT. Trimming took 6 bases from V and 5 from J; bases not matched to a gene: 10. The CDR3 is 15 residues long. The DNA of the CDR3 is TGTGCCAGCAGACCTGGGACAGGGGCTTGGAACGAGCAGTACTTC. It specifies CASRPGTGAWNEQYF.

This CDR3 is CASSPFLRDKLYNEQFF. The CDR3 DNA reads TGTGCCAGCAGCCCCTTCCTAAGGGACAAATTATACAATGAGCAGTTCTTC. The chain is built from TRBV13 and TRBJ2-1; D might be TRBD1 (6 bases). The germline V gene has CDR1 PRHDT and CDR2 FYEKMQ (reference sequence). With 5 bases removed from V and 4 bases from J, the gap between germline ends came to 21 bases. The CDR3 has 17 residues.

The genes are TRBV5-4 and TRBJ1-5, with 7 bases matching TRBD1. This CDR3 is built from 14 residues. The germline V gene encodes CDR1 SGHNT and CDR2 YYREEE (reference sequence). The trim removed 4 bases at V and 1 base at J, leaving 2 bases unmatched. The CDR3 nucleotides read TGTGCCAGCAGCCAGACAGGGAGCAATCAGCCCCAGCATTTT. It is translated as CASSQTGSNQPQHF.

The V and J genes are TRBV3-1 (or the pseudogene TRBV3-2) and TRBJ2-6; D perhaps matches TRBD2 (6 bases). The germline V gene has CDR1 LGHDT and CDR2 YNNKEL (reference sequence). The CDR3 length is 16 residues. The V and J ends lost 3 bases and 3 bases respectively, with 12 bases between them. In DNA form, the CDR3 reads TGTGCCAGCAGCCAGCGGGGACCCGGTGGGGCCAACGTCCTGACTTTC. Translation: CASSQRGPGGANVLTF.

This chain's CDR3 is CASSKLFRDRRGNSPLHF. The CDR3 DNA reads as TGTGCCAGCAGCAAGCTATTCCGGGACAGGAGAGGTAATTCACCCCTCCACTTT. V is TRBV21-1 and J is TRBJ1-6; the table's D call, TRBD1, has no DNA check behind it. TRBV21-1 is deemed a pseudogene. This CDR3 contains 18 residues.

The chain recombines TRBV19 with TRBJ1-2; weak D call: TRBD1 (5 bases). The germline CDR1 and CDR2 sequences are LNHDA and SQIVND (reference sequence). The CDR3 spans 15 residues. The V end was cut by 4 bases, the J end by 4 bases, with 16 bases between. DNA of the CDR3: TGTGCCAGTAGTACCTCTCATGACAGATCCTATGGCTACACCTTC. It yields the protein CASSTSHDRSYGYTF.

The genes are TRBV19 and TRBJ1-5, with 9 bases aligning to TRBD1. The germline V gene has CDR1 LNHDA and CDR2 SQIVND (reference sequence). The trim removed 6 bases at V and 5 bases at J, leaving 2 bases unmatched. The CDR3 has 13 residues. The CDR3 sequence is CASRGQGDQPQHF. CDR3 sequence (DNA): TGTGCCAGTAGGGGACAGGGTGATCAGCCCCAGCATTTT.

The rearrangement uses TRBV6-2 or TRBV6-3 and TRBJ2-2; D is possibly TRBD1 or TRBD2 (5 bases each). The germline CDR1 and CDR2 sequences are MNHEY and SVGEGT. Trimming left V 5 bases short and J 4 bases short, with 17 bases between. This CDR3 is 16 amino acids long. CDR3 sequence reads: CASSDPGEGTTGELFF. The CDR3 region has the DNA TGTGCCAGCAGTGACCCCGGGGAAGGGACCACCGGGGAGCTGTTTTTT.

The V call is TRBV28, the J call TRBJ2-4; 15 bases match TRBD2. V shed 5 bases, J shed 4 bases, and the junction held 3 bases outside the gene matches. CDR1 and CDR2 from the germline V gene are MDHEN and SYDVKM. The CDR3 contains 16 residues. This chain's CDR3 is CASSLGTSGGKNIQYF. The CDR3 DNA sequence: TGTGCCAGCAGTCTAGGGACTAGCGGGGGGAAAAACATTCAGTACTTC.